The entry that follows covers one TCR beta chain sequence. As yet, its antigen is unknown. This specimen belongs to a study of OX40 agonist ivuxolimab in advanced cancers. Study findings and constraints: CD4+ and CD8+ T cells in blood underwent clonal expansion by week 6 at 0.1 to 3.0 mg/kg. Antigen specificity was not determined for the expanded peripheral T cells. Normalized T-cell clonal expansion was also low in a subset of nonresponders. Clonal expansion was among the lowest in partial responders at 0.1-3.0 mg/kg, especially CD8+.

With 0 bases removed from V and 1 base from J, the gap between germline ends came to 10 bases. The germline gives CDR1 PRHDT, CDR2 FYEKMQ (reference sequence). There are 17 residues in the CDR3. The method was immunoSEQ multiplex PCR; TCRdb's version includes in-frame clones alone and lacks a portion of them. Found here are around 35,000 clones, around 87% of them singletons; the top ten hold roughly 2.4%. The TCR was taken from an adult with an advanced solid tumor such as melanoma, head and neck, liver or kidney cancer. Material: CD4+ or CD8+ T cells sorted from blood, obtained in a trial of the OX40 agonist ivuxolimab. The chain is built from TRBV13 and TRBJ2-6; a possible D gene is TRBD1 (5 bases). CDR3 loop: CASSLGTALSGANVLTF. DNA of the CDR3: TGTGCCAGCAGCTTAGGGACAGCGCTGTCTGGGGCCAACGTCCTGACTTTC.